The clone carrying this TCR beta chain has at least ten counts. The antigen is undetermined. Uncontrolled infection, other autoimmune disease, pregnancy and lactation each barred patients from inclusion. It was RNA transcripts that yielded the amplified TCR beta CDR3 regions. Carried out on the TCR CDR3, a first-round RT-PCR used the HTBI primer set. TCRdb recomputed calls from the multiplex PCR reads with MiXCR, one row per CDR3 protein. The sample lists approximately 360,000 distinct CDR3 sequences; 15% to 17% were seen once. The source of the sample is a study of T cells in Graves' hyperthyroidism and ophthalmopathy. Study-level results: Ophthalmopathy was model-predicted a median around 6.7 months pre-onset. Separating ophthalmopathy from stable hyperthyroidism was achieved by a 13 V-J model.

The clonotype originates from a woman in her late teens or twenties with Graves' hyperthyroidism that later progressed to Graves' ophthalmopathy. Sequenced input: blood.

The CDR3 loop reads CANLDRGEQYF. For the CDR3, the DNA is TGTGCCAACTTAGATCGGGGCGAGCAGTACTTC. The V call is TRBV2, the J call TRBJ2-7; the D gene is possibly TRBD2 (5 bases). The CDR3 runs to 11 residues. V was pared by 10 bases and J by 6 bases, with 13 bases between. CDR1 and CDR2 (germline): SNHLY, FYNNEI.